This T cell receptor beta chain was observed in a study of tissue T cells after allogeneic stem cell transplantation. Germline-derived CDR1 and CDR2 are SEHNR and FQNEAQ (reference sequence). The CDR3 runs 16 residues. V lost 5 bases, J lost 4 bases, and 13 bases stayed unmatched. TCRdb's table, derived via immunoSEQ multiplex PCR, lists solely in-frame clones and lacks some. The sample contains about 43,000 clones, just under 95% of which appear only once. This sequence joins TRBV7-9 and TRBJ1-2; 7 bases are shared with TRBD1. This TCR was sampled from a woman aged 40-75 years who later had graft-versus-host disease after an allogeneic stem cell transplant. Sample: blood, taken before transplantation. This CDR3 reads CASSRSSGQLAYGYTF. CDR3 DNA: TGTGCCAGCAGCCGTAGTTCGGGACAGCTTGCCTATGGCTACACCTTC.